This note documents a single T cell receptor beta chain sequence. Primers: 60 Vbeta forward and 13 Jbeta reverse. Only in-frame clones appear in the TCRdb table, and some are missing; sequencing was by immunoSEQ multiplex PCR. The sample yields about 130,000 clones, 70% to 90% seen once. These data are taken from a study of cytomegalovirus exposure and HLA in healthy donors. V shed 7 bases, J shed 4 bases, and the junction held 6 bases outside the gene matches. Germline-derived CDR1 and CDR2 are SQVTM and ANQGSEA. The CDR3 extends over 12 amino acids. This receptor was identified in a boy aged 5-17 years in good health and CMV-seronegative. The sequenced sample consisted of PBMCs. The chain employs TRBV29-1 and TRBJ2-7, with TRBD1 matching over 8 bases. In DNA, the CDR3 is TGCAGCGCCCAGACAGGGGAATACGAGCAGTACTTC. Its protein is CSAQTGEYEQYF.